The 14 T cell receptor beta chains in this list originate from one sample, sequenced in a study of technical replicates of blood from a handful of donors. Profiling relied on immunoSEQ multiplex PCR, and the TCRdb table lists in-frame clones only, not all of them. The sample lists 75,000 to 90,000 clones; roughly 96% were seen once. Sample: T cells isolated from PBMCs. These receptor sequences come from a human donor in good health.

The gene calls are TRBV7-3 and TRBJ2-2, with D hard to call. Trimming took 2 bases from V and 5 from J, leaving 6 bases between them. CDR3 length equals 13 residues. CDR1 and CDR2 from the germline V gene are SGHTA and FQGTGA. Here the CDR3 reads CASSLLRTGELFF. The CDR3 bases are TGTGCCAGCAGCTTATTGAGGACCGGGGAGCTGTTTTTT.

The gene calls are TRBV7-2 and TRBJ2-7; D possibly corresponds to TRBD2 (5 bases). The ends were cut back, 5 bases at V and 3 bases at J, with 11 bases in the middle. Germline V gene data show CDR1 as SGHTA and CDR2 as FQGNSA. The length of the CDR3 is 13 residues. CDR3 DNA sequence: TGTGCCAGCAGCCTTCGGACTGTCTACGAGCAGTACTTC. This codes for CASSLRTVYEQYF.

The CDR3: CASSLGLAYNEQFF. DNA for the CDR3: TGTGCCAGCAGTTTAGGACTAGCTTACAATGAGCAGTTCTTC. This chain connects TRBV28 to TRBJ2-1, with 8 positions matching TRBD2. Germline-derived CDR1 and CDR2 are MDHEN and SYDVKM. The CDR3 is 14 residues long. The J segment lost 4 bases and the V segment lost 2 bases, leaving 1 base of the junction unmatched.

This chain uses TRBV19 with TRBJ2-7; 15 bases are a match to TRBD2. The ends lost 5 bases at V and 4 bases at J; junction bases unmatched: 6. This CDR3 is 16 amino acids long. Germline V CDR1 and CDR2: LNHDA, SQIVND (reference sequence). The CDR3 bases are TGTGCCAGTAGTCCCGGACTAGCGGGAGGGCCTTACGAGCAGTACTTC. Its translation: CASSPGLAGGPYEQYF.

This sequence joins TRBV29-1 and TRBJ1-5, with D possibly TRBD1 on 6 matching bases. Germline CDR1 SQVTM, CDR2 ANQGSEA. With 4 bases removed from V and 4 bases from J, the gap between germline ends came to 17 bases. This CDR3 is 15 amino acids long. This CDR3 is CSVAEGGRPNQPQHF. As DNA, the CDR3 is TGCAGCGTTGCTGAGGGGGGGCGGCCTAATCAGCCCCAGCATTTT.

The rearrangement joins TRBV28 to TRBJ1-2, with D perhaps TRBD1 (6 bases). The CDR3 runs to 14 residues. V dropped 3 bases and J dropped 8 bases, with 16 bases sitting between them. The germline CDR1 and CDR2 sequences are MDHEN and SYDVKM. The CDR3 protein is CASSFPGQSYGYTF. As DNA, the CDR3 is TGTGCCAGCAGTTTCCCGGGACAATCCTACGGCTACACCTTC.

For the CDR3, the DNA is TGTGCCAGCAGCCTCGGGACAGTTCCCACTGAAGCTTTCTTT. This sequence encodes CASSLGTVPTEAFF. The chain joins TRBV7-3 to TRBJ1-1, with 7 bases matching TRBD1. V trimming: 5 bases; J trimming: 4 bases; junction bases outside the gene matches: 7. This CDR3 has 14 residues. CDR1 is SGHTA and CDR2 is FQGTGA in the germline V gene.

The chain carries TRBV11-2 and TRBJ2-7, with 7 bases aligning to TRBD2. This CDR3 comprises 16 residues. Germline V gene lookup returns CDR1 SGHAT and CDR2 FQNNGV. Losses at the gene ends were 5 bases for V and 6 bases for J; bases not matched to a gene: 16. CDR3 residues: CASSVAVRELRSEQYF. For the CDR3, the DNA is TGTGCCAGCAGCGTAGCTGTGCGGGAGCTCAGAAGCGAGCAGTACTTC.

The CDR3 DNA reads as TGTGCCAGCAGAACCGGGACTAGCAGCACCGGGGAGCTGTTTTTT. It yields the protein CASRTGTSSTGELFF. This rearrangement joins TRBV6-5 to TRBJ2-2, with 9 bases fitting TRBD2. V lost 6 bases to trimming and J lost 4 bases; unmatched junction nucleotides: 6. Germline CDR1 MNHEY, CDR2 SVGAGI. CDR3 length equals 15 residues.

The chain has TRBV4-2 and TRBJ1-2; D might be TRBD1 (5 bases). The CDR3 covers 16 residues. Per the germline V gene, CDR1 is LGHNA and CDR2 is YNFKEQ. Between the trimmed V and J ends, which lost 2 bases and 4 bases, there was a span of 17 bases. CDR3: CASSQLTALNPYGYTF. The CDR3 DNA reads TGTGCCAGCAGCCAACTGACAGCTCTAAACCCCTATGGCTACACCTTC.

The chain recombines TRBV28 with TRBJ1-1, with D tentatively TRBD1 (6 bases). With 1 base removed from V and 4 bases from J, the gap between germline ends came to 25 bases. The CDR3 is 19 amino acids. Germline CDR1 is MDHEN and CDR2 is SYDVKM. CDR3 amino acids: CASSLSWEGQSSFSTEAFF. CDR3 nucleotide sequence: TGTGCCAGCAGTTTATCCTGGGAGGGACAAAGTAGCTTTAGCACTGAAGCTTTCTTT.

The J gene is TRBJ2-7, the V gene TRBV6-1; 12 bases are shared with TRBD2. The CDR3 runs 15 residues. Germline V gene sequence: CDR1 MNHNS, CDR2 SASEGT. Losses at the gene ends were 6 bases for V and 6 bases for J; bases not matched to a gene: 9. The CDR3 DNA follows: TGTGCCAGCAGGGTGACTAGCGGGAGCAGTGGCGAGCAGTACTTC. This sequence encodes CASRVTSGSSGEQYF.

V gene TRBV4-3 combines with J gene TRBJ1-5; D is unresolved. Germline V gene sequence: CDR1 LGHNA, CDR2 YSLEER. The V gene lost 4 bases and the J gene lost 7 bases, with 14 bases spanning the gap. This CDR3 is 14 amino acids long. CDR3 sequence: CASSPQRGGQPQHF. In DNA, the CDR3 is TGCGCCAGCAGCCCCCAGAGAGGAGGGCAGCCCCAGCATTTT.

This clone was seen once. The chain links TRBV14 to TRBJ2-1, with D perhaps TRBD1 (5 bases). Germline CDR1 is SGHDN and CDR2 is FVKESK. V was cut by 0 bases and J by 3 bases, with 15 bases left in between. This CDR3 comprises 17 residues. The CDR3 loop reads CASSQDSGREYYNEQFF. Here the CDR3 DNA reads TGTGCCAGCAGCCAAGATTCCGGCAGGGAATACTACAATGAGCAGTTCTTC.